This T cell receptor beta chain was observed in a study of T-cell reconstitution after alpha-beta-depleted transplantation in children. The CDR3 covers 11 residues. The V end was cut by 0 bases, the J end by 9 bases, with 7 bases between. The germline CDR1 and CDR2 sequences are SGHRS and YFSETQ. Preparing the TCRbeta library involved the use of unique molecular identifiers. TCRdb ran MiXCR on the PCR reads and lists one entry per CDR3 protein. This table has hundreds of thousands of distinct CDR3 sequences, around 16% appearing once. This clonotype was recorded many times. This TCR came from a human donor who donated a stem cell graft to a child with acute myeloid leukemia. This chain uses TRBV5-1 with TRBJ2-7; D is uncertain. The sample consisted of PBMCs from the stem cell graft donor, taken from the stem cell graft. The CDR3: CASSLVPLQYV. CDR3 nucleotides: TGCGCCAGCAGCTTGGTCCCGCTGCAGTACGTC.